The 5 T cell receptor beta chains in this list originate from one sample, sequenced in a study of beta chain features in type 1 diabetes. Expressed TCRB transcripts got sequenced, as all isolated RNA was reverse transcribed. Using immunoSEQ multiplex PCR, the repertoire was profiled, and TCRdb retains in-frame clones only, with some absent. This sample has approximately 250,000 clones; around 9.6% occur once, and the top ten carry approximately 0.03%. Sequencing was performed on naive CD4+ T cells from blood. The receptors were gathered from a woman aged 18 to 35 in good health.

This clone came up a few times. V usage is TRBV7-9 and J usage is TRBJ1-1; no clear D. From germline, CDR1 is SEHNR and CDR2 FQNEAQ (reference sequence). Trimming pared 3 bases from V and 0 bases from J, leaving 8 bases between. The CDR3 is 14 amino acids. The CDR3 DNA sequence: TGTGCCAGCAGCTTTAATCGGGTGAACACTGAAGCTTTCTTT. Its protein is CASSFNRVNTEAFF.

This clone was detected a few times. The chain uses TRBV4-1 and TRBJ1-1; 7 positions agree with TRBD1. Germline-derived CDR1 and CDR2 are MGHRA and YSYEKL. V lost 1 base and J lost 0; bases outside the gene matches: 8. This CDR3 region has 17 residues. CDR3 residues: CASSQGTLGQLNTEAFF. The CDR3 DNA is TGCGCCAGCAGCCAAGGGACACTGGGACAGTTGAACACTGAAGCTTTCTTT.

The J gene is TRBJ1-3, the V gene TRBV5-4; 8 bases fit TRBD1. This CDR3 region has 14 residues. Germline trimming cut 4 bases from V and 5 bases from J; bases unmatched to any gene: 5. Germline values: CDR1 SGHNT, CDR2 YYREEE (reference sequence). The CDR3 coding sequence is TGTGCCAGCAGCGCTGGACAGGGTAGAAACACCATATATTTT. This sequence encodes CASSAGQGRNTIYF.

The chain recombines TRBV6-1 with TRBJ1-2; tentatively, D is TRBD1 (6 bases). Germline CDR1 and CDR2: MNHNS and SASEGT. The germline V and J ends were trimmed by 3 bases and 4 bases, with 12 bases remaining between them. This CDR3 has 14 amino acids. Here the CDR3 DNA reads TGTGCCAGCAGTGATGCCGGGACATCCTATGGCTACACCTTC. It specifies CASSDAGTSYGYTF.

There are a few counts of this clone. The chain links TRBV12-5 to TRBJ1-1; tentatively, D is TRBD1 (6 bases). The CDR3 is made up of 14 amino acids. V was pared by 2 bases and J by 7 bases, with 14 bases between. CDR1 LGHNT and CDR2 FRNRAP come from the germline V gene. This CDR3 is CASGLMTYRDEAFF. CDR3 sequence (DNA): TGTGCTAGTGGTTTGATGACCTACAGGGATGAAGCTTTCTTT.